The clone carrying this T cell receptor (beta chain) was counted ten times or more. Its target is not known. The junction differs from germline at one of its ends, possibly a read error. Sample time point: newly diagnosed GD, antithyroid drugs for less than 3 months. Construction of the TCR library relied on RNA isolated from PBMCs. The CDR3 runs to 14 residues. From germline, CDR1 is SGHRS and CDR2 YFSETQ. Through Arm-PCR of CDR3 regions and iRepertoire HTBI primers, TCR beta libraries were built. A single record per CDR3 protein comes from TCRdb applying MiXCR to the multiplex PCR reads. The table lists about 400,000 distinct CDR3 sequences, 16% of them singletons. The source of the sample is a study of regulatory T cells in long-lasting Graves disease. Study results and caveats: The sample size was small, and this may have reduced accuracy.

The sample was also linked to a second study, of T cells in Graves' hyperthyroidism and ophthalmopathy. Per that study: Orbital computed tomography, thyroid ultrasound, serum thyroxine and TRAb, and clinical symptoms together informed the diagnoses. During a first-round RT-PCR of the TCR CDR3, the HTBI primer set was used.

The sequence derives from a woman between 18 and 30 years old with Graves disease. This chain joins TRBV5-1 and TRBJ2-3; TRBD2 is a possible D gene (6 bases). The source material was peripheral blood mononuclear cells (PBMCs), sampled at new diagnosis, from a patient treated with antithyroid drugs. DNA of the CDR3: TGTGCCAGCAGCTTAGCGGTTTCTACAGATACGCAGTATTTT. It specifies CASSLAVSTDTQYF.